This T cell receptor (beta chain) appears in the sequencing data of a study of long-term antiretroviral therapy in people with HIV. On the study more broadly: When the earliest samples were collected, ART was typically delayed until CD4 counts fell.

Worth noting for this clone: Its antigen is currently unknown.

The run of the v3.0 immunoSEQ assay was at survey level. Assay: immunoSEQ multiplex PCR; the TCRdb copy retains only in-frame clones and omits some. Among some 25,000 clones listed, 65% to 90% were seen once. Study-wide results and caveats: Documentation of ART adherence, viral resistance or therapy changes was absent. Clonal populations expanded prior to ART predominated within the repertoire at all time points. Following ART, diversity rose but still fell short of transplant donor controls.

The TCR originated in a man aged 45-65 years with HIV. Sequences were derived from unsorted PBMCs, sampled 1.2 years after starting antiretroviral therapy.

DNA for the CDR3: TGTGCCAGTGCCACACTATCGAACACTGAAGCTTTCTTT. Translated: CASATLSNTEAFF. J is TRBJ1-1 and V is TRBV6-1; no clear D. Germline V CDR1 and CDR2: MNHNS, SASEGT. V was trimmed by 9 bases and J by 1 base, leaving 12 bases between them. The CDR3 covers 13 residues.